Presented here are 16 T cell receptor beta chains from one specimen sequenced in a study of Ad26.COV2.S vaccination and SARS-CoV-2 variants. Using immunoSEQ multiplex PCR, the repertoire was profiled, and TCRdb retains in-frame clones only, with some absent. Of over 400,000 clones in the sample, roughly 90% are singletons; the top ten hold more than 1.5%. As to treatment: 19 received Ad26.COV2.S at low or high dose, single or two shots; a few received placebo; per-sample allocation not given. Samples analyzed were those drawn on day 63 after the first vaccine or placebo injection. The sequences come from peripheral blood, collected in a trial of Ad26.COV2.S vaccine versus placebo. The receptors here all came from a person aged 18-65 years who received the Ad26.COV2.S COVID-19 vaccine or a placebo.

J is TRBJ2-3 and V is TRBV13; 11 nucleotides line up with TRBD2. Germline V gives CDR1 PRHDT, CDR2 FYEKMQ (reference sequence). The CDR3 spans 21 residues. V dropped 5 bases and J dropped 4; count of bases not matched to a gene: 23. The CDR3 nucleotides are TGTGCCAGCAGCCTTTACTTAGGACAACCGGGACTAGCGGCTAAACCAGATACGCAGTATTTT. Protein sequence: CASSLYLGQPGLAAKPDTQYF.

The J gene is TRBJ2-1, the V gene TRBV7-8; the match to TRBD2 covers 7 bases. This CDR3 has 15 residues. Per germline, CDR1 SGHVS and CDR2 FQNEAQ. After removal of 3 bases from V and 5 bases from J, the junction contained 7 bases not matched to a gene. CDR3 region: CASSFYRAGNNEQFF. CDR3 DNA sequence: TGTGCCAGCAGCTTTTATCGAGCGGGAAACAATGAGCAGTTCTTC.

The chain couples TRBV7-9 to TRBJ2-2; D gene ambiguous. Trimming left V 4 bases short and J 5 bases short, with 5 bases between. There are 12 residues in the CDR3. Germline V gene sequence: CDR1 SEHNR, CDR2 FQNEAQ (reference sequence). For the CDR3, the DNA is TGTGCCAGCAGCTGGGAAACCGGGGAGCTGTTTTTT. Amino acid sequence: CASSWETGELFF.

The chain combines TRBV5-1 with TRBJ1-4, with D perhaps TRBD1 (5 bases). Trimming cost V 0 bases and J 7 bases, with 13 bases left between them. The CDR3 is made up of 15 amino acids. From germline, CDR1 is SGHRS and CDR2 YFSETQ. The CDR3 spells CASSLGKGASEKLFF. The DNA for the CDR3 is TGCGCCAGCAGCTTGGGTAAAGGGGCCTCTGAAAAACTGTTTTTT.

The chain is built from TRBV18 and TRBJ1-2; D not certain. The CDR3 totals 12 residues. CDR1 is KGHSH and CDR2 is LQKENI in the germline V gene. V was cut by 0 bases and J by 5 bases, with 4 bases left in between. The CDR3 nucleotides are TGTGCCAGCTCACCACCGGAGTATGGCTACACCTTC. Encoded protein: CASSPPEYGYTF.

The genes are TRBV4-1 and TRBJ2-1, with D unclear. Looked up from germline, CDR1 is MGHRA and CDR2 is YSYEKL. Trimming shortened V by 5 bases and J by 3 bases, and 8 bases separated the two germline ends. The CDR3 is 13 residues long. The CDR3 DNA sequence: TGCGCCAGCAGCTCCAAAGACTACAATGAGCAGTTCTTC. This translates into CASSSKDYNEQFF.

The rearrangement uses TRBV19 and TRBJ1-2, with 8 bases aligning to TRBD1. V lost 5 bases to trimming and J lost 0 bases; unmatched junction nucleotides: 5. The CDR3 consists of 15 residues. Per the germline V gene, CDR1 is LNHDA and CDR2 is SQIVND (reference sequence). The CDR3 loop reads CASSLGTGPNYGYTF. CDR3 nucleotides: TGTGCCAGTAGTTTGGGGACAGGCCCTAACTATGGCTACACCTTC.

CDR3: CASSQDTGLAVLDTQYF. DNA of the CDR3: TGTGCCAGCAGCCAAGATACAGGACTAGCGGTTCTAGATACGCAGTATTTT. The chain combines TRBV4-2 with TRBJ2-3; TRBD2 matches 10 bases. The CDR3 is made up of 17 amino acids. Germline lookup yields CDR1 LGHNA and CDR2 YNFKEQ. Trimming took 0 bases from V and 5 from J; bases not matched to a gene: 8.

The chain recombines TRBV6-5 with TRBJ1-5; maybe TRBD1 (6 bases). V gave up 4 bases and J gave up 0 bases, with 10 bases separating them. The CDR3 sequence is 15 residues long. CDR1 is MNHEY, CDR2 SVGAGI, per germline. In DNA form, the CDR3 reads TGTGCCAGCAGTTCCAGGGGTTATAGCAATCAGCCCCAGCATTTT. This sequence encodes CASSSRGYSNQPQHF.

The chain employs TRBV24-1 and TRBJ1-2; 8 bases map to TRBD1. CDR1 is KGHDR and CDR2 is SFDVKD in the germline V gene. This CDR3 is 14 amino acids long. V gave up 8 bases and J gave up 5 bases; unmatched junction bases: 9. The CDR3 is CATNDRGVRYGYTF. The CDR3 region has the DNA TGTGCCACCAATGACAGGGGAGTGAGGTATGGCTACACCTTC.

The chain uses TRBV27 and TRBJ2-7; D unresolved. V was trimmed by 11 bases and J by 2 bases, leaving 13 bases between them. The germline CDR1 and CDR2 sequences are MNHEY and SMNVEV (reference sequence). The CDR3 loop spans 12 amino acids. The CDR3 DNA sequence: TGTGCCTCCGGTTACTCCGCCTACGAGCAGTACTTC. Translating it yields CASGYSAYEQYF.

The chain recombines TRBV27 with TRBJ2-5; 8 nucleotides line up with TRBD2. CDR3 size: 17 residues. Trimming cost V 2 bases and J 7 bases; bases outside gene matches: 15. CDR1 MNHEY and CDR2 SMNVEV come from the germline V gene (reference sequence). Here the CDR3 reads CASSLAPPISGAGTQYF. The CDR3 DNA reads TGTGCCAGCAGTTTAGCTCCGCCCATTAGCGGGGCCGGGACCCAGTACTTC.

V is TRBV10-3 and J is TRBJ2-1; D might be TRBD2 (5 bases). The CDR3 extends over 9 amino acids. Germline CDR1 is ENHRY and CDR2 is SYGVKD. CDR3 in amino acids: CAIGVEQFF. The CDR3 coding sequence is TGTGCAATCGGGGTTGAGCAGTTCTTC.

The chain recombines TRBV7-9 with TRBJ2-2, with 8 bases aligning to TRBD1. V was pared by 4 bases and J by 5 bases, with 0 bases of the junction left unmatched. Germline CDR1 reads SEHNR; CDR2 reads FQNEAQ (reference sequence). CDR3 length equals 13 residues. CDR3 sequence (DNA): TGTGCCAGCAGCTGGACAGGGACCGGGGAGCTGTTTTTT. This gives the protein CASSWTGTGELFF.

The chain is built from TRBV6-5 and TRBJ1-6; no reliable D call. The CDR3 loop spans 14 amino acids. Germline CDR1 MNHEY, CDR2 SVGAGI. V lost 6 bases, J lost 4 bases, and 10 bases lay in between. Here the CDR3 DNA reads TGTGCCAGCAGCGCAGGTCCTTATAATTCACCCCTCCACTTT. It encodes CASSAGPYNSPLHF.

The chain has TRBV6-5 and TRBJ1-4; D not resolved. The CDR3 runs 15 residues. Trimming took off 7 bases at V and 5 bases at J, with 17 bases between the two ends. Germline V gives CDR1 MNHEY, CDR2 SVGAGI. The chain's CDR3 is CASKKGIGKNEKLFF. In nucleotides, the CDR3 is TGTGCCAGCAAAAAGGGTATAGGGAAAAATGAAAAACTGTTTTTT.